This T cell receptor beta chain originates from a study of cytomegalovirus exposure and HLA in healthy donors. This clone was observed once. Antigen specificity is unknown. The germline V gene encodes CDR1 SEHNR and CDR2 FQNEAQ (reference sequence). Deletions cut 1 base from V and 2 bases from J, with 15 bases between. The CDR3 spans 17 residues. Study observations and caveats: The HLA-A and HLA-B alleles of most subjects were reportedly predicted accurately from TCR beta sequences. V- and J-gene trimming in TCR beta was tied to a missense DCLRE1C variant by an analysis performed later. In a later analysis, HLA-associated TCR beta chains were more clonally expanded than equally common others. 16,951 TCR beta sequences were associated with HLA alleles at 0.05 false discovery rate in a later analysis.

PCR primers comprised 60 Vbeta and 13 Jbeta primers. The table came from immunoSEQ multiplex PCR; TCRdb's copy has only in-frame clones and leaves some out. The top ten clones hold around 1.2% of a sample with more than 150,000 clones, roughly 88% of them seen once. The sequenced material came from PBMCs. This TCR came from a girl aged 2-10 years in good health and CMV-seropositive. The genes are TRBV7-9 and TRBJ2-4; TRBD2 is a possible D gene (6 bases). The CDR3 DNA sequence: TGTGCCAGCAGCTTAGTTGCGGAGGGCCGGACCAAAAACATTCAGTACTTC. Its protein product is CASSLVAEGRTKNIQYF.